Listed here are 3 T cell receptor beta chains from one sample, sequenced in a study of tumor-infiltrating lymphocytes in primary liver carcinoma. Both blood RNA, taken from unsorted whole blood, and germline DNA were extracted. From approximately 550 ng of total RNA, TCR beta-specific cDNA was reverse-transcribed using a constant-region primer. Three-round nested multiplex PCR performed with slightly modified ARM-PCR produced the TCR beta libraries. A C-beta reverse primer and TRBV1-TRBV30 forward primers served in each of the first two PCR rounds, at 10 cycles apiece. Using its own MiXCR run on the multiplex PCR reads, TCRdb lists one record per CDR3 protein. The sample yields approximately 320,000 distinct CDR3 sequences, almost 60% seen once. The sample was peripheral blood. The receptors here all came from a woman aged 25 to 39 with primary liver carcinoma and hepatitis B virus infection.

Comments on this clonotype: This may arise from a read error, as a much more abundant clone is one base away. V is TRBV12-3 or TRBV12-4 and J is TRBJ2-3; D might be TRBD2 (7 bases). CDR3 length: 14 amino acids. Here the CDR3 DNA reads TGTACCAGCAACAGGGCGGGAGGCACAGATACGCAGTATTTT. It yields the protein CTSNRAGGTDTQYF.

With respect to this clonotype: One junction end disagrees with the germline gene, perhaps due to a read error. The chain employs TRBV5-5 and TRBJ2-7; D ambiguous. Germline assignment: CDR1 SGHKS and CDR2 YYEKEE (reference sequence). The CDR3 extends over 17 amino acids. This CDR3 reads CASSLIHGRSLSYEQYF. CDR3 sequence (DNA): TGTGCCAGCAGCTTAATTCACGGGCGTTCGCTCTCCTACGAGCAGTATTTC.

The CDR3 DNA is TGCGCCAGCAGCGATCGAAGCTCTGGGGCCAACGTCCTGACTTTC. Encoded protein: CASSDRSSGANVLTF. The V and J genes are TRBV5-1 and TRBJ2-6; D unresolved. This CDR3 has 15 amino acids. Germline lookup yields CDR1 SGHRS and CDR2 YFSETQ. V was trimmed by 4 bases and J by 0 bases, leaving 8 bases between them.